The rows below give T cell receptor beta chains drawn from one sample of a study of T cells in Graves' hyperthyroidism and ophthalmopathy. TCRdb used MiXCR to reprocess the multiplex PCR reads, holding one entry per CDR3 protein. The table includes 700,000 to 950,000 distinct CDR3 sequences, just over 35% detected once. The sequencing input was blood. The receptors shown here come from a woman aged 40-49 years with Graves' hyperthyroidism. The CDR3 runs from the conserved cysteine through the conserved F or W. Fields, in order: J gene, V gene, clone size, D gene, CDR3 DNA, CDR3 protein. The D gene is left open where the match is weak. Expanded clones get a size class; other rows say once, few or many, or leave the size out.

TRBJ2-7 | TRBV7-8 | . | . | TGTGCCAGCAGTTACGGGCGGGAACCAGGGTACGAGCAGTACTTC | CASSYGREPGYEQYF
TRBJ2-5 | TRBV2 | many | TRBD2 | TGTGCCAGCAGTGATGACGGGAGGTGGGGGACCCAGTACTTC | CASSDDGRWGTQYF
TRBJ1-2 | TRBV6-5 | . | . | TGTGCCAGCAGTTTCTTCGGACGGGATGGCTACACCTTC | CASSFFGRDGYTF
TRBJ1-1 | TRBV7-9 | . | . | TGTGCCAGCAGCACCCACTGGGAGACAGGGAACACTGAAGCTTTCTTT | CASSTHWETGNTEAFF
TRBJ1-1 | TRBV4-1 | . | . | TGCGCCAGCAGCCAGTCCAGGGTGGGGGAGCCTGAAGCTTTCTTT | CASSQSRVGEPEAFF
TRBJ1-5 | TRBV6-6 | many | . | TGTGCCAGCAGTTACGAGGCAGAGCAGCCCCAGCATTTT | CASSYEAEQPQHF
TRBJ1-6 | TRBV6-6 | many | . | TGTGCCAGCAGCTCATCCCGGTCACCCCTCCACTTT | CASSSSRSPLHF
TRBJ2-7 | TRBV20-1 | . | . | TGCAGTGCTGAGGAAGGCTCTTACGAGCAGTACTTC | CSAEEGSYEQYF
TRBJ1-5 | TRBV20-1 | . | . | TGCAGTGCTAGAGAGGGGGGGAGCAATCAGCCCCAGCATTTT | CSAREGGSNQPQHF
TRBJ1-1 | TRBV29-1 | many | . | TGCAGCGTCCTACAGGTTGAAGCTTTCTTT | CSVLQVEAFF
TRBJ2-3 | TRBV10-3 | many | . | TGTGCCATTTCGGGGGAACCCGACACGCAGTATTTT | CAISGEPDTQYF
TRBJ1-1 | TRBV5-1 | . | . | TGCGCCAGCAGCTTGGGGGGGGCGCGGTACACTGAAGCTTTCTTT | CASSLGGARYTEAFF
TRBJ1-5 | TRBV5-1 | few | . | TGCGCCAGCAGCTTGGGGGGCCACAGGGGCAATCAGCCCCAGCATTTT | CASSLGGHRGNQPQHF
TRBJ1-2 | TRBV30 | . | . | TGTGCCTGGAGTGTGACGACAGTCTATGGCTACACCTTC | CAWSVTTVYGYTF
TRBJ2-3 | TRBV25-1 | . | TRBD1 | TGTGCCAGCAGTGGAGCGACAGGGCACACAGATACGCAGTATTTT | CASSGATGHTDTQYF
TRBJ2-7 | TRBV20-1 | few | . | TGCAGTGCTAGGCCGCGGGTTATACTGGGCGAGCAGTACTTC | CSARPRVILGEQYF
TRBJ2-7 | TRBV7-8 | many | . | TGTGCCAGCAGCTTATCCGGGACACTCGACGAGCAGTACTTC | CASSLSGTLDEQYF
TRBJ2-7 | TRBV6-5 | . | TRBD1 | TGTGCCAGCAGTTACTCTGACAGGGGGGGGTACGAGCAGTACTTC | CASSYSDRGGYEQYF
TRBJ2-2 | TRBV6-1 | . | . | TGTGCCAGCTACGACTCAACCGGGGAGCTGTTTTTT | CASYDSTGELFF
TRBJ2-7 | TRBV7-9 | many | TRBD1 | TGTGCCAGCAGCTTGGACAGGGGGCAATGGGCCCCCTACGAGCAGTACTTC | CASSLDRGQWAPYEQYF
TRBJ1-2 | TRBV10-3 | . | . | TGTGCCCCCCAATCGGGGGGAGGTGACTATGGCTACACCTTC | CAPQSGGGDYGYTF
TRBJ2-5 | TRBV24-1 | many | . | TGTGCCACAGGGCTGGGAGCGGAGAAGACCCAGTACTTC | CATGLGAEKTQYF
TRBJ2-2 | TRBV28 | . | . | TGTGCCAGCAGCCTCATAGACCGGGGTGTGCTGTTTTTT | CASSLIDRGVLFF
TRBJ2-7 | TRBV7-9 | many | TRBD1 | TGTGCCAGCAGCCCAGGGGGACAGGGGTCCTCCTACGAGCAGTACTTC | CASSPGGQGSSYEQYF
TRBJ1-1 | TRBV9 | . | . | TGTGCCAGCAGCGGCGGGGGACGAACTGAGGCTTTCTTT | CASSGGGRTEAFF
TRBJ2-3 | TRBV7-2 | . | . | TGTGCCAGCAGCTTCCTCACAAATACGCAGTATTTT | CASSFLTNTQYF
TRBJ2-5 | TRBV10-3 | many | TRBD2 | TGTGCCATCAGTGAATATCAGCGGGGGGACCAAGAGACCCAGTACTTC | CAISEYQRGDQETQYF
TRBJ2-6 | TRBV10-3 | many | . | TGTGCCATCAGCCCTTCGACAGGTTCCTCAGTCGGGGCCAACGTCCTGACTTTC | CAISPSTGSSVGANVLTF
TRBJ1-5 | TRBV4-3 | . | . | TGCGCCAGCAGCCAAGGTGGCGATCAGCCCCAGCATTTT | CASSQGGDQPQHF
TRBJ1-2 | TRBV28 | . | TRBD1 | TGTGCCAGCAGTCACAGGGGCGGTCGTGCGGATGGCTACACCTTC | CASSHRGGRADGYTF
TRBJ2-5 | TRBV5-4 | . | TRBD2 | TGTGCCAGCAGCCCCGTCGGACTAGCGGGAGGGCAAGAGACCCAGTACTTC | CASSPVGLAGGQETQYF
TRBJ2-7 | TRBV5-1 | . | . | TGCGCCAGCAGCTTGGAACAGATTACAATCTTC | CASSLEQITIF
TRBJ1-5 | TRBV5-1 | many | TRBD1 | TGCGCCAGCAGCGTCGGGACAGGGGAGAATCAGCCCCAGCATTTT | CASSVGTGENQPQHF
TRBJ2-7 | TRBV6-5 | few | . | TGTGCCAGCAGCCCAGTAACTAGCAACGAGCAGTACTTC | CASSPVTSNEQYF
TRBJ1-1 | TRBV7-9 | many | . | TGTGCCAGCAGCCGCCAGGGGTGGGACACTGAAGCTTTCTTT | CASSRQGWDTEAFF
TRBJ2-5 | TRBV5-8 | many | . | TGTGCCAGCAGCTTGGCGGCCCCGGTGAGACAAGAGACCCAGTACTTC | CASSLAAPVRQETQYF
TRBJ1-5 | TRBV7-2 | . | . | TGTGCCAGCAGCTTAGGGCATGGCGAGGATCAGCCCCAGCATTTT | CASSLGHGEDQPQHF
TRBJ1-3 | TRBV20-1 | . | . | TGCAGTGAGGCTGGGGGGCCTGGGGGAAACACCATATATTTT | CSEAGGPGGNTIYF
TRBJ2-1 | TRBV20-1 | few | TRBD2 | TGCAGTGCTACGTGGACTAGCGGCAATGAGCAGTTCTTC | CSATWTSGNEQFF
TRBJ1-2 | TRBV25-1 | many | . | TGTGCCAGCAGTGGGGCGTCGCTGGGCTACACCTTC | CASSGASLGYTF
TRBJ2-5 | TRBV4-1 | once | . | TGCGCCAGCAGCCAACCCAGGGGGAGGGAGCAAGAGACCCAGTACTTC | CASSQPRGREQETQYF
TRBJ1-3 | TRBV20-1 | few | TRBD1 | TGCAGTGCTACAGGGGGGATAACCTCTGGAAACACCATATATTTT | CSATGGITSGNTIYF
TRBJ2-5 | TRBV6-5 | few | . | TGTGCCAGCAGTCTTACAAAGTACCAAGAGACCCAGTACTTC | CASSLTKYQETQYF
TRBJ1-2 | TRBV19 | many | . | TGTGCCAGTAGTATATACCAGGGTAACTATGGCTACACCTTC | CASSIYQGNYGYTF
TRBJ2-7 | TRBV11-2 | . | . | TGTGCCAGCAGCGGGGGAAGGTGCGAGCAGTACTTC | CASSGGRCEQYF
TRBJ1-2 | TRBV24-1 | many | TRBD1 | TGTGCCACCAGTGACGGACAGGGGGTTCGGGGCTACACCTTC | CATSDGQGVRGYTF
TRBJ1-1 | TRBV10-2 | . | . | TGCGCCACCATCGGGGCCACTGAAGCTTTCTTT | CATIGATEAFF
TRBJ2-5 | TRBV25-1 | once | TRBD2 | TGTGCCAGCAGCCAAGATCGTTCGGCGGGAGGGGAGACCCAGTACTTC | CASSQDRSAGGETQYF
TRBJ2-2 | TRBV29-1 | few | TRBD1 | TGCAGCGTTGCCGGGACAGCGAACACCGGGGAGCTGTTTTTT | CSVAGTANTGELFF
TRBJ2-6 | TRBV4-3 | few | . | TGCGCCAGCAGCCAGCTTGGGGCCTCTGGGGCCAACGTCCTGACTTTC | CASSQLGASGANVLTF
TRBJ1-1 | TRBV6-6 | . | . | TGTGCCACGAGGGGTCGGAACACTGAAGCTTTCTTT | CATRGRNTEAFF
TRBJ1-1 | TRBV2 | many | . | TGTGCCAGCAGTGTAGGGGTTGAAGCTTTCTTT | CASSVGVEAFF
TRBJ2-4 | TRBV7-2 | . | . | TGTGCCAGCAGCCCACCGGGACCCGGAGGGGCAAACATTCAGTACTTC | CASSPPGPGGANIQYF
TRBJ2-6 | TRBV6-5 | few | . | TGTGCCAGCAGTTACTCGTACGACCCTGGGGCCAACGTCCTGACTTTC | CASSYSYDPGANVLTF
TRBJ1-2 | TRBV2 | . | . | TGTGCCAGCAGTGAAGTTGGGGGGGCCGGAGGCTACACCTTC | CASSEVGGAGGYTF
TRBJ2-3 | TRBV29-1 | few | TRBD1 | TGCAGCGAAAAGACAGGGATCGATACGCAGTATTTT | CSEKTGIDTQYF
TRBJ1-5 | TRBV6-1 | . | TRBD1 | TGTGCCAGCAGTGAAGAGGGGGGACAGAAACTTTATAGCAATCAGCCCCAGCATTTT | CASSEEGGQKLYSNQPQHF
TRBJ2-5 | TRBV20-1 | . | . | TGCAGTGCGGTCACAACGAACCAAGAGACCCAGTACTTC | CSAVTTNQETQYF
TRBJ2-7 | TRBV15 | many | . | TGTGCCACCAGCGGAGCGGGTAAATACGAGCAGTACTTC | CATSGAGKYEQYF